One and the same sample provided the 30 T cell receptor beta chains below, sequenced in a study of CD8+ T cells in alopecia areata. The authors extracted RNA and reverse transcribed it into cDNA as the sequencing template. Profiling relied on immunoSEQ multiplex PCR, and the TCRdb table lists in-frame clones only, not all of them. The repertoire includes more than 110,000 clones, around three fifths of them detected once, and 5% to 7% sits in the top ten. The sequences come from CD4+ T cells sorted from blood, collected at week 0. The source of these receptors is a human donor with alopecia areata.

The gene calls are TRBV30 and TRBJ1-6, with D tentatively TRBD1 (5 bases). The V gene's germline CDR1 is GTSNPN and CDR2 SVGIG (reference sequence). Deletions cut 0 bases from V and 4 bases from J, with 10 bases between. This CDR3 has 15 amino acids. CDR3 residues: CAWSVGGHYNSPLHF. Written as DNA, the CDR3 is TGTGCCTGGAGTGTAGGAGGACATTATAATTCACCCCTCCACTTT.

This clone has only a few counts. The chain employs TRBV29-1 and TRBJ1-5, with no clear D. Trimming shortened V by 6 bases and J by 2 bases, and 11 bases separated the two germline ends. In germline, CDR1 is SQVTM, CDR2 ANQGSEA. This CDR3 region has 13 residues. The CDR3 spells CSVILAGNQPQHF. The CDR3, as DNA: TGCAGCGTCATCTTGGCAGGCAATCAGCCCCAGCATTTT.

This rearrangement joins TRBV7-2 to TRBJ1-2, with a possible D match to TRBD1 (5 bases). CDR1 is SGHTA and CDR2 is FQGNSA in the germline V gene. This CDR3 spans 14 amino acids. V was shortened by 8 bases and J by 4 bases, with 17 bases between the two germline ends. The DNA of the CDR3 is TGTGCCAGCGGAGCCAGGGAGGCCCTCTATGGCTACACCTTC. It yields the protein CASGAREALYGYTF.

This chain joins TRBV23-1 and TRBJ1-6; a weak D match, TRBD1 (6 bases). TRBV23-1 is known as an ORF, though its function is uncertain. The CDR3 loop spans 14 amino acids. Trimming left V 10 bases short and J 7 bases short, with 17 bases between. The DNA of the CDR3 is TGCGCCACCAAGGGGGGGTATGGGAATTCACCCCTCCACTTT. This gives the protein CATKGGYGNSPLHF.

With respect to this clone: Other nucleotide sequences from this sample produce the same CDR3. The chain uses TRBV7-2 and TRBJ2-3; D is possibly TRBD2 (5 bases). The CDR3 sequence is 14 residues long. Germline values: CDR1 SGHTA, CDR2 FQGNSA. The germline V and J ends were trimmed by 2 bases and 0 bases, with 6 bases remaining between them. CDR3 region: CASSLSGSTDTQYF. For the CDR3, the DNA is TGTGCCAGCAGCTTAAGCGGCAGCACAGATACGCAGTATTTT.

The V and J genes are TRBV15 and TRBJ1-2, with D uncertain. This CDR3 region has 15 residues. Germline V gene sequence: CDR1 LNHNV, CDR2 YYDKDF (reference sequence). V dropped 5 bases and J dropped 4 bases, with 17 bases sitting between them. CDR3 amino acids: CATSRTPTSPYGYTF. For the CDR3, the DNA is TGTGCCACCAGCCGAACGCCCACCAGCCCCTATGGCTACACCTTC.

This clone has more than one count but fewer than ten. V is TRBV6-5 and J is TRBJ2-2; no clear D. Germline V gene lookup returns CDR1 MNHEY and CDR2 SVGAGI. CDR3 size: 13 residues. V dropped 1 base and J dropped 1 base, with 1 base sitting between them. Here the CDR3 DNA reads TGTGCCAGCAGTTACTGGAACACCGGGGAGCTGTTTTTT. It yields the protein CASSYWNTGELFF.

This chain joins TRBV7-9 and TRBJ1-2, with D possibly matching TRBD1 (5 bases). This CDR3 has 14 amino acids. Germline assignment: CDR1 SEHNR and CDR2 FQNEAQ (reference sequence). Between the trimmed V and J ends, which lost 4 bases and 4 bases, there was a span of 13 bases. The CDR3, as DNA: TGTGCCAGCAGCTCCCCGGGGGGATCCTATGGCTACACCTTC. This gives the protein CASSSPGGSYGYTF. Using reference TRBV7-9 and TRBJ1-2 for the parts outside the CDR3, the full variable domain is DTGVSQNPRHKITKRGQNVTFRCDPISEHNRLYWYRQTLGQGPEFLTYFQNEAQLEKSRLLSDRFSAERPKGSFSTLEIQRTEQGDSAMYLCASSSPGGSYGYTFGSGTRLTVV.

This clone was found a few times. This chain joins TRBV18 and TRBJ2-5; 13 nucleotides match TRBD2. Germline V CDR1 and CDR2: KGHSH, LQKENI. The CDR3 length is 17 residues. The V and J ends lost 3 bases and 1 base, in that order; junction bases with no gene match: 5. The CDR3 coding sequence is TGTGCCAGCTCACCCTACCGGACTAGCGGGGGCCAAGAGACCCAGTACTTC. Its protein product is CASSPYRTSGGQETQYF.

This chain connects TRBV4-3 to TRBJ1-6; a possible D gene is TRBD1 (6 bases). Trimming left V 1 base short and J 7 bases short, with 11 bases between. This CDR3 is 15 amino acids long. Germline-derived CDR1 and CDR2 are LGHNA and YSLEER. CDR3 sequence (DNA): TGCGCCAGCAGCCAAGCCCCGCAGGGGAATTCACCCCTCCACTTT. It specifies CASSQAPQGNSPLHF.

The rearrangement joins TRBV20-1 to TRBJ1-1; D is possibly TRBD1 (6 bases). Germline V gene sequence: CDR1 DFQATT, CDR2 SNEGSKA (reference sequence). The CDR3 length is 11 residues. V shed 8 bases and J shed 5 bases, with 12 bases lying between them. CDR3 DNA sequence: TGCAGTTACGCAGGGGTGACTGAAGCTTTCTTT. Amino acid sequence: CSYAGVTEAFF.

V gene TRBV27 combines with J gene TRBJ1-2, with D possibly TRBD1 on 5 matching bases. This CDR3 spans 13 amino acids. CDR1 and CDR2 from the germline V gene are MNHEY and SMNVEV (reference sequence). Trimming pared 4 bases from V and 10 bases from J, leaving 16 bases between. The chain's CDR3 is CASSSGQASPYTF. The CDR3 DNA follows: TGTGCCAGCAGTTCCGGACAAGCTAGCCCCTACACCTTC.

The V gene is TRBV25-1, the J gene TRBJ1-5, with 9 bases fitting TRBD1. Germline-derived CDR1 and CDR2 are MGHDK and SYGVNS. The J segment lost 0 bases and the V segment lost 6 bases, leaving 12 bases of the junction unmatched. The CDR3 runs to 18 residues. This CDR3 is CASSPARQGVISNQPQHF. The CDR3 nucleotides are TGTGCCAGCAGCCCGGCCCGACAGGGGGTTATTAGCAATCAGCCCCAGCATTTT.

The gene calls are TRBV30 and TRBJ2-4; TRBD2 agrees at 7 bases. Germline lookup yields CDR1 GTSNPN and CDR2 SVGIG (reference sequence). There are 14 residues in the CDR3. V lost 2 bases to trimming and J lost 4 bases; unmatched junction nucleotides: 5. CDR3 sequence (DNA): TGTGCCTGGAGTTTCTCTAGCGGTAAAAACATTCAGTACTTC. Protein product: CAWSFSSGKNIQYF.

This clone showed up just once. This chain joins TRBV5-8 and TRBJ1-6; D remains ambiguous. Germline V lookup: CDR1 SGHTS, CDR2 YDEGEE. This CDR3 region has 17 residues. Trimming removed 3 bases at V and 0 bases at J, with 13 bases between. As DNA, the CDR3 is TGTGCCAGCAGCTCGTACCGCATGAGCTCCTATAATTCACCCCTCCACTTT. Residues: CASSSYRMSSYNSPLHF.

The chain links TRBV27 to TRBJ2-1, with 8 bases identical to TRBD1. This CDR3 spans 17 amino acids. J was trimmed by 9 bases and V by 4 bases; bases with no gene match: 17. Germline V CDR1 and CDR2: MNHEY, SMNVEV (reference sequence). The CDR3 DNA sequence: TGTGCCAGCAGTTCCTACCACGACAGGGGTTCGGCCGCTGAGCAGTTCTTC. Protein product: CASSSYHDRGSAAEQFF.

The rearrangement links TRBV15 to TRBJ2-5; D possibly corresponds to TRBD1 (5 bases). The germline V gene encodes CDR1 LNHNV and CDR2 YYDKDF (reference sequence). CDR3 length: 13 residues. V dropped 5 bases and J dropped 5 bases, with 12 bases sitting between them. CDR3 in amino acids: CATSAQGRETQYF. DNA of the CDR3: TGTGCCACCAGCGCCCAGGGTAGGGAGACCCAGTACTTC.

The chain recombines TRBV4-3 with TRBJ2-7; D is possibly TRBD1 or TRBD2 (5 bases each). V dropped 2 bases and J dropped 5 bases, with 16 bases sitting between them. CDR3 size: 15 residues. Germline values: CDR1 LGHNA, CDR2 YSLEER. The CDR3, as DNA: TGCGCCAGCAGCCAATCGAGGGGATTTATGGACGAGCAGTACTTC. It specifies CASSQSRGFMDEQYF.

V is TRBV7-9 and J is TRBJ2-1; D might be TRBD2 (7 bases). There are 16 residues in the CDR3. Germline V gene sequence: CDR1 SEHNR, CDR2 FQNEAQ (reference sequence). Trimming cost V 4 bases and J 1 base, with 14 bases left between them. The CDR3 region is CASSSARGASYNEQFF. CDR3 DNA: TGTGCCAGCAGCTCAGCCCGGGGGGCATCCTACAATGAGCAGTTCTTC.

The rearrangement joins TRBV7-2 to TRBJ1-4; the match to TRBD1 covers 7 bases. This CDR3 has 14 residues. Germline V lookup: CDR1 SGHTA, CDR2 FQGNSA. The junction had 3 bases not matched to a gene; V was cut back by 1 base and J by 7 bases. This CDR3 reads CASSLDRGLEKLFF. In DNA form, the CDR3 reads TGTGCCAGCAGCTTAGACAGGGGCCTTGAAAAACTGTTTTTT.

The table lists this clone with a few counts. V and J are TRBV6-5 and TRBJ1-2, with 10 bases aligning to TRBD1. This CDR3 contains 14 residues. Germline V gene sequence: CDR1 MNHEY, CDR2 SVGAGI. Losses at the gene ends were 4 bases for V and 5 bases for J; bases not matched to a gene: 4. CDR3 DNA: TGTGCCAGCAGTTCGGGGACAGGGGTGTATGGCTACACCTTC. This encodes CASSSGTGVYGYTF.

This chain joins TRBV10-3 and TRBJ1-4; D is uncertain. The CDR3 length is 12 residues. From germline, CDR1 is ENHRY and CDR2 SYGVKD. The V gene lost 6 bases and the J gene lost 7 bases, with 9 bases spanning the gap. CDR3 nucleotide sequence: TGTGCCATCAGCGAGAAGCTTGAAAAACTGTTTTTT. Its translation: CAISEKLEKLFF.

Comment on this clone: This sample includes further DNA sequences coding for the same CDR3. In nucleotides, the CDR3 is TGTGCCAGCAGCGTAGAGGGGCGAGAGACCCAGTACTTC. Translation gives CASSVEGRETQYF. This chain uses TRBV9 with TRBJ2-5; D perhaps matches TRBD1 (5 bases). V was cut by 0 bases and J by 4 bases, with 7 bases left in between. Germline CDR1 and CDR2: SGDLS and YYNGEE. The CDR3 is 13 residues long.

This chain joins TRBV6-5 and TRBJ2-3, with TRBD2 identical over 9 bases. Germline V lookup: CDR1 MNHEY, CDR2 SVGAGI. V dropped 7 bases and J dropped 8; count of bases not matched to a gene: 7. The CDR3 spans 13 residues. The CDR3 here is CASKRGAQGTQYF. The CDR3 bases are TGTGCCAGCAAGCGGGGGGCGCAGGGTACGCAGTATTTT.

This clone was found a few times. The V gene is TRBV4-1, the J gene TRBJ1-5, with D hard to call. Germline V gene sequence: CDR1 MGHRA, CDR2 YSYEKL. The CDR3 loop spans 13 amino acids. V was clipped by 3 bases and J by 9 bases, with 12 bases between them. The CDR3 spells CASSQTPFGPQHF. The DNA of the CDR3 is TGCGCCAGCAGCCAGACACCTTTCGGGCCCCAGCATTTT.

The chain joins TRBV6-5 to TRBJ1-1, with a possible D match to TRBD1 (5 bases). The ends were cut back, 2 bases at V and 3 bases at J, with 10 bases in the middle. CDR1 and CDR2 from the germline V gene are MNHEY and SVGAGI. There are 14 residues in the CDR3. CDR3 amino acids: CASSYSWGDTEAFF. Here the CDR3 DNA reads TGTGCCAGCAGTTACAGTTGGGGGGACACTGAAGCTTTCTTT.

The CDR3 DNA reads TGCGCCAGCAGGTCCTCCTCTGGGGCCAACGTCCTGACTTTC. It codes for CASRSSSGANVLTF. V and J are TRBV5-1 and TRBJ2-6; no definite D call. This CDR3 comprises 14 residues. V was pared by 5 bases and J by 0 bases, with 6 bases between. The germline V gene has CDR1 SGHRS and CDR2 YFSETQ.

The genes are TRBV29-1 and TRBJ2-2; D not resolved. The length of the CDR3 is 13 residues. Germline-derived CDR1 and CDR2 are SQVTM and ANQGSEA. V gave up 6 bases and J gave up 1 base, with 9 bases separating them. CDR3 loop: CSVRVRNTGELFF. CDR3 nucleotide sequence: TGCAGCGTCCGGGTACGGAACACCGGGGAGCTGTTTTTT.

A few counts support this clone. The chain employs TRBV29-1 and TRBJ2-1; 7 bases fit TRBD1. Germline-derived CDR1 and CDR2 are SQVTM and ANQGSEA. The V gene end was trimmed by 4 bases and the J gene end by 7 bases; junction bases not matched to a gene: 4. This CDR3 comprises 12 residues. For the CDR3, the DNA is TGCAGCGTTGCCCAACAGGGGAATGAGCAGTTCTTC. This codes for CSVAQQGNEQFF.

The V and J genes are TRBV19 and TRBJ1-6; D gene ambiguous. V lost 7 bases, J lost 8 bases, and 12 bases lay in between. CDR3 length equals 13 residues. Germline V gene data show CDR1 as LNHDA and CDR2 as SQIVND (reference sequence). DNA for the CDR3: TGTGCCAGTAAAAGGACCGTGGATTCACCCCTCCACTTT. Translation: CASKRTVDSPLHF.